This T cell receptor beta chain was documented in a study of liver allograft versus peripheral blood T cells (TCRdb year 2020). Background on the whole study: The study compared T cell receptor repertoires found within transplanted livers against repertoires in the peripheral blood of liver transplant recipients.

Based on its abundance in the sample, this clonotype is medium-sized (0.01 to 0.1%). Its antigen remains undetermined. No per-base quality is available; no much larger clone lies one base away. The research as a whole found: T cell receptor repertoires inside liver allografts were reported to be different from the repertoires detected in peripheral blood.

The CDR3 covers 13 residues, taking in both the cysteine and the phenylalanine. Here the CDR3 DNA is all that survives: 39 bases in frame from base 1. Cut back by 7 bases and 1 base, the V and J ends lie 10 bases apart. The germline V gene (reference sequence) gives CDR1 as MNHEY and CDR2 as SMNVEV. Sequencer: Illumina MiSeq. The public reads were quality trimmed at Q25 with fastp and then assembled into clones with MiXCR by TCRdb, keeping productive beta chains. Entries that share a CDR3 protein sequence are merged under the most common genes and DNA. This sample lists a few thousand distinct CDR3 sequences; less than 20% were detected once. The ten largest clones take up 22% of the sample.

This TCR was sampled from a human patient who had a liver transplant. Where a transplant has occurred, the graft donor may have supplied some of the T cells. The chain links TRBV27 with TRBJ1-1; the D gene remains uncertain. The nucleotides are TGTGCCAGCACCGCACGGGGGAACACTGAAGCTTTCTTT. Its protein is CASTARGNTEAFF.